The next 15 T cell receptor beta chains were all read from a single sample in a study of blood T cell repertoires in COVID-19. This table comes from immunoSEQ multiplex PCR, and its TCRdb copy is limited to in-frame clones, with some not included. This table has 200,000 to 250,000 clones, approximately 84% appearing once. The specimen sequenced was PBMCs or T cells enriched from blood (not recorded which). The receptors were sampled from a man aged 55 to 70 who had recovered from COVID-19.

The genes are TRBV29-1 and TRBJ1-2, with D possibly being TRBD1 (5 bases). Germline V lookup: CDR1 SQVTM, CDR2 ANQGSEA. V was clipped by 2 bases and J by 4 bases, with 14 bases between them. The CDR3 loop spans 14 amino acids. CDR3 in amino acids: CSVERAAGLYGYTF. In DNA form, the CDR3 reads TGCAGCGTTGAACGGGCGGCGGGACTCTATGGCTACACCTTC.

The chain combines TRBV7-2 with TRBJ1-6; 8 bases are a match to TRBD1. V was clipped by 1 base and J by 9 bases; unmatched bases: 8. This CDR3 region has 16 residues. The V gene's germline CDR1 is SGHTA and CDR2 FQGNSA. CDR3 loop: CASSLGGQGGFSPLHF. CDR3 nucleotide sequence: TGTGCCAGCAGCTTAGGAGGACAGGGAGGCTTTTCACCCCTCCACTTT.

This clone was counted only a few times. The rearrangement joins TRBV28 to TRBJ1-4, with D perhaps matching TRBD1 (6 bases). This CDR3 has 14 amino acids. V lost 4 bases, J lost 2 bases, and 8 bases lay in between. Germline values: CDR1 MDHEN, CDR2 SYDVKM. Written as DNA, the CDR3 is TGTGCCAGCAGTTCCGGACAGACTAATGAAAAACTGTTTTTT. It encodes CASSSGQTNEKLFF.

J is TRBJ2-5 and V is TRBV11-2, with D perhaps TRBD1 (5 bases). Germline values: CDR1 SGHAT, CDR2 FQNNGV. Trimming removed 5 bases from V and 2 bases from J, with 18 bases in between. The CDR3 has 16 residues. The CDR3 reads CASSQGLIGVQETQYF. In nucleotides, the CDR3 is TGTGCCAGCAGCCAGGGTCTAATTGGAGTTCAAGAGACCCAGTACTTC.

This chain uses TRBV24-1 with TRBJ2-1, with 10 bases aligning to TRBD2. CDR1 is KGHDR and CDR2 is SFDVKD in the germline V gene. The CDR3 is 16 amino acids. V shed 4 bases and J 7 bases; nucleotides not matched to a gene: 9. The DNA for the CDR3 is TGTGCCACCAGTGACCCCGGACTAGCGGCTGCGAATGAGCAGTTCTTC. Translating it yields CATSDPGLAAANEQFF.

This clone was found a few times. V usage is TRBV2 and J usage is TRBJ1-1, with 7 bases lining up with TRBD1. Germline V gene sequence: CDR1 SNHLY, CDR2 FYNNEI. The CDR3 is 14 residues long. The ends lost 5 bases at V and 0 bases at J; junction bases unmatched: 3. CDR3 sequence: CASSRQGVNTEAFF. The CDR3 DNA reads as TGTGCCAGCAGTCGACAGGGAGTGAACACTGAAGCTTTCTTT.

This chain uses TRBV7-8 with TRBJ2-3, with TRBD2 as a possible D gene (5 bases). The CDR3 consists of 14 residues. Germline CDR1 is SGHVS and CDR2 is FQNEAQ. V gave up 2 bases and J gave up 4 bases, with 10 bases separating them. CDR3 region: CASSLMRVADTQYF. DNA of the CDR3: TGTGCCAGCAGCTTAATGCGGGTGGCAGATACGCAGTATTTT.

CDR3 nucleotide sequence: TGTGCCAGCAGCTTGTCCAGTCCTAACTATGGCTACACCTTC. This codes for CASSLSSPNYGYTF. This chain links TRBV5-5 with TRBJ1-2; no definite D call. V was cut by 1 base and J by 0 bases, with 7 bases left in between. This CDR3 contains 14 residues. Germline V gene sequence: CDR1 SGHKS, CDR2 YYEKEE (reference sequence).

The genes are TRBV24-1 and TRBJ1-1; D may be TRBD1 (6 bases). Germline V gives CDR1 KGHDR, CDR2 SFDVKD. The CDR3 spans 15 residues. The V end was cut by 2 bases, the J end by 1 base, with 10 bases between. The CDR3 spells CATSDSGAQNTEAFF. DNA of the CDR3: TGTGCCACCAGTGATTCAGGGGCCCAGAACACTGAAGCTTTCTTT.

The chain links TRBV5-6 to TRBJ1-2, with 12 bases aligning to TRBD1. With V trimmed by 4 bases and J by 8 bases, 3 bases remained unmatched. CDR3 length equals 13 residues. The V gene's germline CDR1 is SGHDT and CDR2 YYEEEE. The CDR3 DNA follows: TGTGCCAGCAGCGGGACAGGGGGCATCGGCTACACCTTC. Protein: CASSGTGGIGYTF.

The chain has TRBV10-3 and TRBJ1-2; 7 positions agree with TRBD1. Germline lookup yields CDR1 ENHRY and CDR2 SYGVKD. This CDR3 contains 12 residues. V shed 5 bases, J shed 3 bases, and the junction held 0 bases outside the gene matches. The CDR3 is CAISTGDYGYTF. DNA of the CDR3: TGTGCCATCAGTACAGGGGACTATGGCTACACCTTC.

There are a few counts of this clone. The rearrangement uses TRBV6-1 and TRBJ1-2, with D perhaps TRBD1 (6 bases). Trimming took 2 bases from V and 8 from J, leaving 12 bases between them. The germline CDR1 and CDR2 sequences are MNHNS and SASEGT. The CDR3 consists of 13 residues. The DNA of the CDR3 is TGTGCCAGCAGTGAATGGGGGACACTAGGCTACACCTTC. It codes for CASSEWGTLGYTF.

This rearrangement joins TRBV21-1 to TRBJ2-1; the D call of TRBD2 is as the table states it, not checked on the DNA. TRBV21-1 is assigned pseudogene status. The CDR3 has 15 residues. The CDR3 protein is CASSKGQRNDNEQFF. CDR3 bases: TGTGCCAGCAGCAAAGGGCAGCGGAACGATAATGAGCAGTTCTTC.

The gene calls are TRBV24-1 and TRBJ2-2, with 8 bases fitting TRBD1. The J segment lost 6 bases and the V segment lost 5 bases, leaving 4 bases of the junction unmatched. The CDR3 extends over 14 amino acids. Germline V CDR1 and CDR2: KGHDR, SFDVKD. CDR3: CATSGTGSAGELFF. CDR3 nucleotide sequence: TGTGCCACCAGTGGGACAGGGTCAGCCGGGGAGCTGTTTTTT.

The chain uses TRBV4-3 and TRBJ1-4; D might be TRBD1 (5 bases). The CDR3 runs 18 residues. CDR1 LGHNA and CDR2 YSLEER come from the germline V gene. Trimming left V 0 bases short and J 6 bases short, with 20 bases between. DNA for the CDR3: TGCGCCAGCAGCCAAGATCTCAGGGCCCCTATGTATGATGAAAAACTGTTTTTT. It codes for CASSQDLRAPMYDEKLFF.